The 11 T cell receptor beta chains given below trace back to one sample, sequenced in a study of T-cell reconstitution after alpha-beta-depleted transplantation in children. Unique molecular identifiers featured in how the TCRbeta library was prepared. One entry per CDR3 protein results from TCRdb running MiXCR on the PCR reads. The sample has over 90,000 distinct CDR3 sequences, 7.5% to 9.5% seen once. Sequencing used PBMCs, obtained before TCRalphabeta/CD19-depleted stem cell transplant. The receptor source for this set is a boy younger than 10 with acute lymphoblastic leukemia, due to receive a stem cell transplant.

This clonotype was seen ten or more times. The genes are TRBV4-2 and TRBJ1-1; TRBD1 might be the D (6 bases). Per the germline V gene, CDR1 is LGHNA and CDR2 is YNFKEQ. V gave up 0 bases and J gave up 1 base, with 6 bases separating them. CDR3 size: 14 residues. The CDR3 nucleotides read TGTGCCAGCAGCCAAGAGGGACAGAACACTGAAGCTTTCTTT. Its protein is CASSQEGQNTEAFF.

This clonotype was detected ten times or more. The CDR3 region has the DNA TGTGCCAGCAGGAGCAGGGGCAATGTGGAGACCCAGTACTTC. It is translated as CASRSRGNVETQYF. The J gene is TRBJ2-5, the V gene TRBV12-3 or TRBV12-4, with D possibly matching TRBD1 (6 bases). The V end was cut by 6 bases, the J end by 5 bases, with 16 bases between. This CDR3 comprises 14 residues.

The V gene is TRBV5-1, the J gene TRBJ2-1; 9 nucleotides align to TRBD1. The V gene's germline CDR1 is SGHRS and CDR2 YFSETQ. This CDR3 is 14 amino acids long. With 0 bases clipped from V and 10 bases from J, the junction kept 5 bases outside the gene matches. CDR3 loop: CASSLGTGVPEQFF. The CDR3 region has the DNA TGCGCCAGCAGCTTGGGGACAGGGGTTCCGGAGCAGTTCTTC.

This clonotype was found many times. This chain joins TRBV12-3 or TRBV12-4 and TRBJ1-2; no definite D call. This CDR3 has 13 amino acids. V was trimmed by 7 bases and J by 8 bases, leaving 17 bases between them. The CDR3 nucleotides read TGTGCCAGCACTGATGCCCCGAGGTACGGCTACACCTTC. Translating gives CASTDAPRYGYTF.

This clonotype was recorded many times. This chain links TRBV12-3 or TRBV12-4 with TRBJ1-5; D is uncertain. This CDR3 has 15 amino acids. The V end lost 7 bases, the J end lost 5 bases, and 18 bases lay between the germline ends. CDR3 nucleotides: TGTGCCAGCACCCCGTCTATGGGCGGGGATCAGCCCCAGCATTTT. Translated: CASTPSMGGDQPQHF.

This clonotype came up many times. The V call is TRBV6-1, the J call TRBJ2-3, with 12 bases identical to TRBD2. The CDR3 covers 15 residues. Germline CDR1 and CDR2: MNHNS and SASEGT. The junction had 2 bases not matched to a gene; V was cut back by 3 bases and J by 4 bases. DNA of the CDR3: TGTGCCAGCAGTGAGTCTAGCGGGGGGGCAGATACGCAGTATTTT. It encodes CASSESSGGADTQYF.

This clonotype appeared many times. This chain uses TRBV12-3 or TRBV12-4 with TRBJ2-1; tentative D call: TRBD2 (5 bases). V was pared by 6 bases and J by 0 bases, with 9 bases between. The CDR3 has 14 residues. CDR3 coding DNA: TGTGCCAGCAGGGCTGGGAGCTCCTACAATGAGCAGTTCTTC. Residues: CASRAGSSYNEQFF.

This clonotype showed up many times. This sequence joins TRBV10-3 and TRBJ1-2; no firm D call. Trimming stripped 2 bases from V and 7 bases from J, with 17 bases between. Germline V gives CDR1 ENHRY, CDR2 SYGVKD. The CDR3 runs 15 residues. The chain's CDR3 is CAISERLGPFGGYTF. The CDR3 DNA reads as TGTGCCATCAGTGAGAGACTGGGCCCCTTCGGTGGCTACACCTTC.

This CDR3 is CASSQSGLYNSPLHF. Written as DNA, the CDR3 is TGTGCCAGCAGCCAGTCCGGGTTGTATAATTCACCCCTCCACTTT. The chain recombines TRBV7-2 with TRBJ1-6; D remains unclear. The CDR3 spans 15 residues. The V and J ends lost 5 bases and 4 bases respectively, with 12 bases between them. CDR1 is SGHTA and CDR2 is FQGNSA in the germline V gene.

This clonotype was observed at least ten times. This chain uses TRBV3-1 with TRBJ1-1; D might be TRBD1 (5 bases). This CDR3 is built from 14 residues. From germline, CDR1 is LGHDT and CDR2 YNNKEL (reference sequence). The ends were cut back, 4 bases at V and 0 bases at J, with 9 bases in the middle. The CDR3, as DNA: TGTGCCAGCAGCCCAGGGAGCCTGAACACTGAAGCTTTCTTT. Translated, it gives CASSPGSLNTEAFF.

This clonotype came up a few times. The chain combines TRBV7-6 with TRBJ2-7, with D unclear. V lost 2 bases, J lost 2 bases, and 10 bases lay in between. The germline CDR1 and CDR2 sequences are SGHVS and FNYEAQ. The CDR3 runs to 14 residues. The DNA for the CDR3 is TGTGCCAGCAGCTTACACAGCGCGCCCTACGAGCAGTACTTC. Encoded protein: CASSLHSAPYEQYF.